The present TCR beta chain was sequenced within a study of blood T cell repertoires in COVID-19. Study-level background: T cells, B-cell-depleted T cells, or PBMCs supplied cDNA or gDNA.

Authors' methods: Nucleated cell number was recorded as an estimate derived from reference gene primer amplification. Data came from immunoSEQ multiplex PCR; TCRdb stores just in-frame clones and leaves some out. The D gene and trimming were derived from the DNA, and the V and J assignments and clone size from that table. This sample has tens of thousands of clones, with around 80% found just once. This sequence was found in an elderly man with acute or convalescent COVID-19. The sample comprised peripheral blood.

CDR3 nucleotide sequence: TGTGCCAGCAGTGAAGACCGGAATCAGCCCCAGCATTTT. As protein: CASSEDRNQPQHF. This chain links TRBV2 with TRBJ1-5; D is undetermined. V shed 1 base and J shed 4 bases, with 5 bases lying between them. Germline-derived CDR1 and CDR2 are SNHLY and FYNNEI. This CDR3 has 13 residues.